This T cell receptor (beta chain) was sequenced for a study of blood T cell repertoires in COVID-19. Study details: Samples taken during acute and convalescent COVID-19 were collected in the United States, Italy and Spain. PBMCs, B-cell-depleted T cells, or T cells were the source of the cDNA or gDNA that made up the material.

CDR1 and CDR2 (germline): KGHSH, LQKENI. V shed 4 bases, J shed 0 bases, and the junction held 6 bases outside the gene matches. The CDR3 is 16 amino acids. In the source study's methods: Estimation of nucleated cell counts relied on the amplification of reference gene primers. Sequencing was performed with immunoSEQ multiplex PCR; in TCRdb, only in-frame clones are kept and a portion is missing. The D gene and trimming were derived from the DNA, and the V and J assignments and clone size from that table. The repertoire consists of about 190,000 clones, with around 84% occurring once and the leading ten covering approximately 15%.

This clonotype was obtained from a young man with active or convalescent COVID-19. The rearrangement links TRBV18 to TRBJ1-5, with 7 bases fitting TRBD1. Specimen: peripheral blood. In DNA, the CDR3 is TGTGCCAGCTCACGGACAGGAGGGAATAGCAATCAGCCCCAGCATTTT. It encodes CASSRTGGNSNQPQHF.